This T cell receptor (beta chain) originates from a study of vaccination and CD4 T cells after COVID-19. On the study more broadly: Vaccinees got either two BNT162b2 doses or two mRNA-1273 doses.

Cultured CD4+ T cell DNA was sequenced using the Oncomine TCR Beta short-read assay. A single record per CDR3 protein comes from TCRdb applying MiXCR to the PCR reads. In the table there are some 24,000 distinct CDR3 sequences, 42% of which are singletons. Time point indicated: late sampling 161 to 241 days after vaccination in three convalescent patients. Stated treatment: roughly 10-day PBMC culture with coronavirus spike peptide pools or control peptides (ViraFEST assay). Notes on this clonotype: Its antigen is not known.

The starting material was CD4+ T cells from blood, cultured in vitro, obtained about 7 months after SARS-CoV-2 vaccination. The clonotype originates from a human donor who had recovered from COVID-19.

This CDR3 reads CASSMTPTGRREQYF. CDR3 coding DNA: TGTGCCAGTAGTATGACCCCCACAGGGCGACGCGAGCAGTACTTC. The gene calls are TRBV19 and TRBJ2-7; tentative D call: TRBD1 (6 bases). The germline V and J ends were trimmed by 3 bases and 6 bases, with 18 bases remaining between them. The CDR3 contains 15 residues. Germline CDR1 reads LNHDA; CDR2 reads SQIVND (reference sequence).